This T cell receptor (beta chain) was captured in a study of cytomegalovirus exposure and HLA in healthy donors. Turning to the study itself: Early released data had about 85 million unique TCRs, all coming from HLA-typed donors. Study-wide points: Across all donors, roughly uniform sequencing depth was an assumption of the presence/absence analyses. Later analysis identified several of the most significant clusters that appeared linked to common viral pathogens. In a later analysis, the majority of CMV-associated beta chains seemingly showed HLA restriction.

Both 60 Vbeta primers and 13 Jbeta primers went into the PCR. Here immunoSEQ multiplex PCR was the method, and the copy in TCRdb shows in-frame clones only, minus some. The sample consists of approximately 170,000 clones, approximately 81% of them appearing once. This clone was seen only once. The target antigen is unknown. CDR1 is LGHNA, CDR2 YNFKEQ, per germline. CDR3 length equals 18 residues. With V trimmed by 2 bases and J by 5 bases, 15 bases remained unmatched. This TCR derives from a man aged 50-59 years in good health and CMV-seropositive. The material sequenced was PBMCs. V gene TRBV4-2 combines with J gene TRBJ2-5; TRBD2 aligns across 9 bases. The DNA for the CDR3 is TGTGCCAGCAGCCAACAATCCTACCGCGGGGGGGCCTTGGAGACCCAGTACTTC. Translated: CASSQQSYRGGALETQYF.